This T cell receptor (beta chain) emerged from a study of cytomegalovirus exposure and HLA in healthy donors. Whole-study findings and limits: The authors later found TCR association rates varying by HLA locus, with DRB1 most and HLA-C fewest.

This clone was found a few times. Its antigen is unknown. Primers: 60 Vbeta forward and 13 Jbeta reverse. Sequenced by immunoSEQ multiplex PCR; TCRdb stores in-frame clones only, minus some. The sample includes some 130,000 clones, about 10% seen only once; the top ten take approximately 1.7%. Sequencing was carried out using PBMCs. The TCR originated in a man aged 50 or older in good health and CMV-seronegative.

This CDR3 reads CASSLGGGTSGRGATDTQYF. CDR3 DNA sequence: TGTGCCAGCAGCTTGGGAGGGGGGACTAGCGGGAGAGGTGCGACAGATACGCAGTATTTT. The chain links TRBV5-4 to TRBJ2-3, with 14 bases fitting TRBD2. Germline lookup yields CDR1 SGHNT and CDR2 YYREEE (reference sequence). The CDR3 is 20 residues long. V lost 0 bases and J lost 3; bases outside the gene matches: 12. Full variable domain (missing parts from reference TRBV5-4 and TRBJ2-3): ETGVTQSPTHLIKTRGQQVTLRCSSQSGHNTVSWYQQALGQGPQFIFQYYREEENGRGNFPPRFSGLQFPNYSSELNVNALELDDSALYLCASSLGGGTSGRGATDTQYFGPGTRLTVL.